This T cell receptor (beta chain) was captured by sequencing in a study of CD8 T cells in Susac syndrome. Random hexamers served to reverse transcribe roughly 0.45 to 1 ug RNA. TCRdb itself ran the immunoSEQ multiplex PCR reads through MiXCR, one entry per CDR3 protein. The sample comprises under 200,000 distinct CDR3 sequences, approximately 94% of which are singletons, and 0.1% to 0.13% rests with the top ten. The sequenced material came from CD4+ T cells from PBMCs. The sequence was collected from a human donor with Susac syndrome.

Written as DNA, the CDR3 is TGCAGCGTTGTAAGGGCCACTGGTTGGGATGGCTACACCTTC. Encoded protein: CSVVRATGWDGYTF. The V and J genes are TRBV29-1 and TRBJ1-2; D unclear. Germline V gene data show CDR1 as SQVTM and CDR2 as ANQGSEA. The CDR3 has 14 residues. Trimming shortened V by 4 bases and J by 6 bases, and 18 bases separated the two germline ends.